This T cell receptor beta chain stems from a study of PD-1 blockade in classical Hodgkin lymphoma. Study-wide results and limits: Repertoire differences lack defined causes, possibly disease activity or prior therapy. Newly diagnosed patients had diversity similar to the baseline diversity of complete responders.

The length of the CDR3 is 16 residues. Trimming took 5 bases from V and 5 from J, leaving 21 bases between them. The germline CDR1 and CDR2 sequences are LNHNV and YYDKDF (reference sequence). Time point noted: cycle 4 day 1 (C4D1), after five to seven weeks of nivolumab. Each and every patient relapsed after autologous stem cell transplantation, and patients got differing brentuximab vedotin exposure. The best responses consisted of complete response, partial response or progressive disease. Concerning this clone: What it recognizes is unknown.

Data came from immunoSEQ multiplex PCR; TCRdb stores just in-frame clones and leaves some out. The sample shows about 32,000 clones, about 81% of them seen only once. V is TRBV15 and J is TRBJ2-5; possible D gene TRBD2, 6 bases. The clonotype comes from a human donor with classical Hodgkin lymphoma. The sample here was peripheral blood mononuclear cells (PBMCs), taken before the fourth cycle of nivolumab. In DNA, the CDR3 is TGTGCCACCAGCGGGAGGAACTGGGAAAGTGAGGAGACCCAGTACTTC. Amino acids: CATSGRNWESEETQYF.